There are a few counts of the clone carrying this T cell receptor (beta chain). The target antigen is unknown. Germline lookup yields CDR1 SEHNR and CDR2 FQNEAQ (reference sequence). The CDR3 consists of 13 residues. The V gene lost 5 bases and the J gene lost 5 bases, with 12 bases spanning the gap. This sample is part of a study of identical twins. Study-level points and caveats: Whereas memory repertoires showed no such difference, abundant cord blood beta clonotypes carried fewer insertions. Twins' excess sharing was less marked for out-of-frame beta sequences.

TCRdb redid the calling of the 5' RACE reads with MiXCR, one entry per CDR3 protein. The sample lists about 240,000 distinct CDR3 sequences; roughly 13% were seen once. No donor was unhealthy or non-Caucasian. These data were likewise used in another study, on yellow fever vaccine responses in identical twins.

Sequencing was done on a sample of memory (CD45RO+) T cells sorted from blood. The chain employs TRBV7-9 and TRBJ2-5; D gene ambiguous. The sequence was collected from a young woman in good health. CDR3 in amino acids: CASSATLVETQYF. DNA for the CDR3: TGTGCCAGCAGCGCGACTCTCGTGGAGACCCAGTACTTC.